This T cell receptor (beta chain) was sequenced in a study of shared clonotypes between healthy human individuals. Overall study findings and caveats: Depth was large, yet rarefaction showed that sorted-subset sequencing was incomplete. Roughly 5.3% of naive CD4 clonotypes were common to a few donors.

The CDR3 totals 14 residues. Germline V lookup: CDR1 MNHNY, CDR2 SVGAGI (reference sequence). The trim removed 2 bases at V and 1 base at J, leaving 2 bases unmatched. Comment on this clone: The antigen is undetermined.

Adult Caucasians living in Nashville, Tennessee made up all of the donors. Assay execution took place at the deep level. This table comes from immunoSEQ multiplex PCR, and its TCRdb copy is limited to in-frame clones, with some not included. The sample has more than 2 million clones; approximately 96% are singletons. The clonotype comes from a man aged 18 to 35 in good health. The rearrangement uses TRBV6-6 and TRBJ2-7; 7 bases line up with TRBD1. Sequenced input: naive CD4+ T cells sorted from blood. Subset indicated: CD45RA+ positively selected. The CDR3 reads CASSYETGSYEQYF. The CDR3 DNA reads as TGTGCCAGCAGTTACGAGACAGGGTCCTACGAGCAGTACTTC.